This entry concerns a single T cell receptor (beta chain). What it binds is not known. The V gene's germline CDR1 is KGHDR and CDR2 SFDVKD. The CDR3 has 20 amino acids. Germline trimming cut 4 bases from V and 2 bases from J; bases unmatched to any gene: 14. This sample stems from a study of T cell responses to AZD1222 COVID-19 vaccine. The assay was immunoSEQ multiplex PCR, and TCRdb's table has in-frame clones only and misses some. Of approximately 110,000 clones listed, around 89% were seen once; the top ten hold roughly 4%. Notes on the study in general: Repertoire sampling occurred only after the peak T cell response.

The V gene is TRBV24-1, the J gene TRBJ2-3; 13 nucleotides align to TRBD2. The material was peripheral blood, obtained on day 0 of AZD1222 vaccination. The clonotype originates from an adult in good health. DNA for the CDR3: TGTGCCACCAGTGACCCGGAACCCACTAGCGGGAGGGCCCACACAGATACGCAGTATTTT. This sequence encodes CATSDPEPTSGRAHTDTQYF.